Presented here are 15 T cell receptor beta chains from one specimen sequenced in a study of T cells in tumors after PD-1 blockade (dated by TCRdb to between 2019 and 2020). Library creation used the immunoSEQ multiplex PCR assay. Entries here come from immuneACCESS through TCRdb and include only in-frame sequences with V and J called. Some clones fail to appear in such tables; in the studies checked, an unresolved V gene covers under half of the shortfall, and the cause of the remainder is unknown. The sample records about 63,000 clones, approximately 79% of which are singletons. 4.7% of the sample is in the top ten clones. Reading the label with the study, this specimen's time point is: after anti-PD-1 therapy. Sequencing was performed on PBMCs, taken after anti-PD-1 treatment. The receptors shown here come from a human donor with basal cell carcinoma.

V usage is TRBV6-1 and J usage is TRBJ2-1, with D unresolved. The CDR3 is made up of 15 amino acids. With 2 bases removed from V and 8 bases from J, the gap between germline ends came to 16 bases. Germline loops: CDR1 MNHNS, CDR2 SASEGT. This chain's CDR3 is CASSEYGRALDEQFF. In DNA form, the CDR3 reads TGTGCCAGCAGTGAATACGGTAGAGCCCTCGATGAGCAGTTCTTC.

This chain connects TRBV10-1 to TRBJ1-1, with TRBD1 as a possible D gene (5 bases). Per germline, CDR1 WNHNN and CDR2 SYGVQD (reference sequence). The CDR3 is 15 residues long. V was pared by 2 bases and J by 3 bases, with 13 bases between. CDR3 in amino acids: CASSERWGGDTEAFF. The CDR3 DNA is TGCGCCAGCAGTGAGAGGTGGGGGGGGGACACTGAAGCTTTCTTT.

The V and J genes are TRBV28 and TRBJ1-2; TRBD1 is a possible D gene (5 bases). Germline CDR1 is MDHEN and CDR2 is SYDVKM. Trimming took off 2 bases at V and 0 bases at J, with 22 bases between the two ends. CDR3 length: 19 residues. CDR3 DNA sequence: TGTGCCAGCAGTTTAGGAGTAGGGACCGGATCAATAGCTAACTATGGCTACACCTTC. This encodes CASSLGVGTGSIANYGYTF.

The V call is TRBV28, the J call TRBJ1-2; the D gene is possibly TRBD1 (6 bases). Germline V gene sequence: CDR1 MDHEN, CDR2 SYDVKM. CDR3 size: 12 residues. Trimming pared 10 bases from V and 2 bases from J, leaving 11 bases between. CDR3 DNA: TGTGCCAACTTCGGGACAAACTATGGCTACACCTTC. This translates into CANFGTNYGYTF.

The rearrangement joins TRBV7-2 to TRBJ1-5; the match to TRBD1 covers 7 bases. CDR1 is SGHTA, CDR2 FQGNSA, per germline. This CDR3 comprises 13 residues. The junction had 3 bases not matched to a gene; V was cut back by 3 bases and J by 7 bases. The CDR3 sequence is CASSFYRGQPQHF. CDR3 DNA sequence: TGTGCCAGCAGCTTCTACAGGGGACAGCCCCAGCATTTT.

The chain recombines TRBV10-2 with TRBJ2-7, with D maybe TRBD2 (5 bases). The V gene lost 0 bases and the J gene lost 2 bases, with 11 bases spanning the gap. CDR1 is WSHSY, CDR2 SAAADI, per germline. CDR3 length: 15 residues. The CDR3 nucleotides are TGCGCCAGCAGTGAGTCGGTCCCGGGGACCTACGAGCAGTACTTC. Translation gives CASSESVPGTYEQYF.

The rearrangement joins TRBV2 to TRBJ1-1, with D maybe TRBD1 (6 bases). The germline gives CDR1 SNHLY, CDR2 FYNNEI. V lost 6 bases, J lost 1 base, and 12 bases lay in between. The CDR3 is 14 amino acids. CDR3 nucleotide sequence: TGTGCCAGCAGCCAACAGGGACCGAACACTGAAGCTTTCTTT. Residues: CASSQQGPNTEAFF.

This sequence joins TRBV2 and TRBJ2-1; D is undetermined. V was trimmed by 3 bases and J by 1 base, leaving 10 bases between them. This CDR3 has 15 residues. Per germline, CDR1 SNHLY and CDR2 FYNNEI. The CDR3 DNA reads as TGTGCCAGCAGTGATAGGTCAGCTTCCTACAATGAGCAGTTCTTC. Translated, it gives CASSDRSASYNEQFF.

The DNA for the CDR3 is TGTGCCAGCAGCCAAGAGTGGGGGACAGATACGAACACTGAAGCTTTCTTT. Translating gives CASSQEWGTDTNTEAFF. This rearrangement joins TRBV14 to TRBJ1-1; 7 bases fit TRBD1. This CDR3 region has 17 residues. V dropped 0 bases and J dropped 1; count of bases not matched to a gene: 8. Per the germline V gene, CDR1 is SGHDN and CDR2 is FVKESK.

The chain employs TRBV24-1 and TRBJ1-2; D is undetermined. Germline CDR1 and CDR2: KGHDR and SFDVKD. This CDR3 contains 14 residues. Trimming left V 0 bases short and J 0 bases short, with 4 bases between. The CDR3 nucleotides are TGTGCCACCAGTGATTTGTGGGCTAACTATGGCTACACCTTC. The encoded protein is CATSDLWANYGYTF.

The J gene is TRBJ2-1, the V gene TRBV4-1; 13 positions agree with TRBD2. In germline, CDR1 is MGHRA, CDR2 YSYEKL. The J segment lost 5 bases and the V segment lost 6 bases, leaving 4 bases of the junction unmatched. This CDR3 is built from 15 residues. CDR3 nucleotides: TGCGCCAGCAGTCGGACTAGCGGGGGTAACAATGAGCAGTTCTTC. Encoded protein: CASSRTSGGNNEQFF.

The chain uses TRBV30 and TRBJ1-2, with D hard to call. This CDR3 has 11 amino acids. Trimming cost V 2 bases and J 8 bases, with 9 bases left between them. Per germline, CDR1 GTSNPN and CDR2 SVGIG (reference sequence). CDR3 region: CAWSPGVGYTF. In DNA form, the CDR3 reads TGTGCCTGGAGTCCAGGAGTCGGCTACACCTTC.

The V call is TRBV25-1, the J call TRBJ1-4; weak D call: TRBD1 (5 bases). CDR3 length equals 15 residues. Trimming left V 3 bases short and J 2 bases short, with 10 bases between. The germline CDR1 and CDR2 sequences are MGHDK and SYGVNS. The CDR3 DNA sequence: TGTGCCAGCAGTGATCAGGGTCTGACTAATGAAAAACTGTTTTTT. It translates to CASSDQGLTNEKLFF.

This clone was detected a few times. CDR3 in amino acids: CASELGGGNTQYF. The CDR3 DNA sequence: TGCGCCAGCGAATTGGGCGGGGGCAATACGCAGTATTTT. J is TRBJ2-3 and V is TRBV4-1, with TRBD2 as a possible D gene (7 bases). CDR3 length equals 13 residues. CDR1 and CDR2 from the germline V gene are MGHRA and YSYEKL. Trimming took off 8 bases at V and 7 bases at J, with 16 bases between the two ends.

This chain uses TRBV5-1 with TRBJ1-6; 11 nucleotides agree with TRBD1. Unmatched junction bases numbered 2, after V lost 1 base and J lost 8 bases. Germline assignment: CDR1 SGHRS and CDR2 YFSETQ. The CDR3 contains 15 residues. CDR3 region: CASSLWGQGDSPLHF. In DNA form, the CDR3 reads TGCGCCAGCAGCTTGTGGGGACAGGGGGATTCACCCCTCCACTTT.